Following are 32 T cell receptor beta chains from one sample sequenced in a study of CD4 T cells in relation to SARS-CoV-2 and coronaviruses. Sequenced by immunoSEQ multiplex PCR; TCRdb stores in-frame clones only, minus some. The sample records approximately 36,000 clones, about 80% being singletons. Their antigen targets remain unknown. Specimen: naive CD4+ T cells from PBMCs, cultured in vitro. The subset: naive CD4+ T cells isolated by negative enrichment. The receptor set was obtained from an adult with COVID-19.

The chain recombines TRBV30 with TRBJ2-7; D gene uncertain. The ends were cut back, 0 bases at V and 5 bases at J, with 11 bases in the middle. CDR3 length: 13 residues. Germline V gene sequence: CDR1 GTSNPN, CDR2 SVGIG (reference sequence). CDR3 in amino acids: CAWSVRNLDEQYF. CDR3 coding DNA: TGTGCCTGGAGTGTACGTAATCTCGACGAGCAGTACTTC.

This chain connects TRBV12-3 or TRBV12-4 to TRBJ2-1; TRBD1 agrees at 8 bases. The CDR3 runs to 13 residues. Germline trimming cut 5 bases from V and 5 bases from J; bases unmatched to any gene: 2. The CDR3 loop is CASSRDRNNEQFF. CDR3 nucleotide sequence: TGTGCCAGCAGTCGGGACAGGAACAATGAGCAGTTCTTC.

V and J are TRBV2 and TRBJ2-2; 7 positions match TRBD2. V shed 7 bases, J shed 5 bases, and the junction held 1 base outside the gene matches. In germline, CDR1 is SNHLY, CDR2 FYNNEI. This CDR3 has 12 amino acids. The DNA for the CDR3 is TGTGCCAGCACGGGGGGTACCGGGGAGCTGTTTTTT. Amino acid sequence: CASTGGTGELFF.

The chain combines TRBV3-1 (or the pseudogene TRBV3-2) with TRBJ1-5; D is undetermined. This CDR3 has 12 amino acids. V was cut by 4 bases and J by 6 bases, with 7 bases left in between. Looked up from germline, CDR1 is LGHDT and CDR2 is YNNKEL (reference sequence). The CDR3 is CASSLLGQPQHF. In nucleotides, the CDR3 is TGTGCCAGCAGCCTGCTGGGTCAGCCCCAGCATTTT.

This clone was seen once. The chain combines TRBV5-1 with TRBJ2-1, with 10 bases that match TRBD2. CDR3 size: 16 residues. Germline trimming cut 3 bases from V and 8 bases from J; bases unmatched to any gene: 11. Per germline, CDR1 SGHRS and CDR2 YFSETQ. This CDR3 is CASSSTGLAGVDEQFF. The CDR3 region has the DNA TGCGCCAGCAGCTCTACCGGCCTAGCGGGAGTCGATGAGCAGTTCTTC.

The CDR3 coding sequence is TGTGCCAGCAGTTACGTGAGAGGGGGGGCCCAAGAGACCCAGTACTTC. Its protein is CASSYVRGGAQETQYF. The rearrangement uses TRBV6-2 or TRBV6-3 and TRBJ2-5, with D possibly TRBD2 on 7 matching bases. From germline, CDR1 is MNHEY and CDR2 SVGEGT. The CDR3 is 16 amino acids. V lost 2 bases and J lost 1, with 14 bases in between.

The chain is built from TRBV6-2 or TRBV6-3 and TRBJ1-5; a possible D gene is TRBD1 (5 bases). Germline-derived CDR1 and CDR2 are MNHEY and SVGEGT. The ends were cut back, 3 bases at V and 3 bases at J, with 12 bases in the middle. CDR3 length equals 15 residues. CDR3 in DNA: TGTGCCAGCAGTTATCGGTGGGGGGACAATCAGCCCCAGCATTTT. As protein: CASSYRWGDNQPQHF.

The chain is built from TRBV5-4 and TRBJ2-3, with 7 nucleotides matching TRBD2. This CDR3 has 16 amino acids. In germline, CDR1 is SGHNT, CDR2 YYREEE (reference sequence). V was clipped by 4 bases and J by 2 bases; unmatched bases: 10. CDR3 sequence (DNA): TGTGCCAGCAGCCACCAAAGCGGGATGTCCACAGATACGCAGTATTTT. Protein product: CASSHQSGMSTDTQYF.

J is TRBJ2-5 and V is TRBV13, with a possible D match to TRBD2 (7 bases). V gave up 0 bases and J gave up 8 bases, with 16 bases separating them. The CDR3 runs 15 residues. CDR1 PRHDT and CDR2 FYEKMQ come from the germline V gene (reference sequence). The CDR3 here is CASSLGVAGALTQYF. DNA for the CDR3: TGTGCCAGCAGCTTAGGCGTGGCGGGGGCCCTAACCCAGTACTTC.

V gene TRBV27 combines with J gene TRBJ1-1; possibly TRBD1 for D (5 bases). CDR1 and CDR2 from the germline V gene are MNHEY and SMNVEV (reference sequence). With 4 bases removed from V and 1 base from J, the gap between germline ends came to 13 bases. The CDR3 length is 15 residues. For the CDR3, the DNA is TGTGCCAGCAGTTCCCCCCTTGGGGGGAACACTGAAGCTTTCTTT. It is translated as CASSSPLGGNTEAFF.

This chain connects TRBV7-3 to TRBJ2-1, with a weak D call TRBD1 (6 bases). Germline values: CDR1 SGHTA, CDR2 FQGTGA. There are 13 residues in the CDR3. Trimming removed 5 bases from V and 6 bases from J, with 11 bases in between. CDR3 nucleotide sequence: TGTGCCAGCAGCCCTAGAGGGGGCAATGAGCAGTTCTTC. Translated: CASSPRGGNEQFF.

The rearrangement joins TRBV4-1 to TRBJ2-7, with TRBD2 matching 9 bases. Losses at the gene ends were 3 bases for V and 0 bases for J; bases not matched to a gene: 6. Per the germline V gene, CDR1 is MGHRA and CDR2 is YSYEKL. The CDR3 runs 16 residues. The CDR3 bases are TGCGCCAGCAGCCAGCCACTAGCGGGTTCCTCCTACGAGCAGTACTTC. Translated, it gives CASSQPLAGSSYEQYF.

This chain joins TRBV7-8 and TRBJ1-2, with D possibly matching TRBD1 (6 bases). The V and J ends lost 1 base and 7 bases respectively, with 10 bases between them. The CDR3 spans 13 residues. Germline CDR1 reads SGHVS; CDR2 reads FQNEAQ. CDR3 protein: CASSLGQVFGYTF. The CDR3 bases are TGTGCCAGCAGCTTAGGACAGGTCTTTGGCTACACCTTC.

J is TRBJ2-7 and V is TRBV7-8; 14 positions agree with TRBD2. The CDR3 spans 16 residues. Germline V lookup: CDR1 SGHVS, CDR2 FQNEAQ. V was clipped by 5 bases and J by 4 bases; unmatched bases: 7. The chain's CDR3 is CASSPSGLAGAYEQYF. The CDR3 DNA follows: TGTGCCAGCAGCCCGTCGGGACTAGCGGGAGCATACGAGCAGTACTTC.

This clone was observed a few times. The gene calls are TRBV5-5 and TRBJ1-2; TRBD1 matches at 8 bases. Germline V gene lookup returns CDR1 SGHKS and CDR2 YYEKEE (reference sequence). The CDR3 totals 15 residues. With V trimmed by 1 base and J by 4 bases, 6 bases remained unmatched. CDR3 amino acids: CASSLLRTGIYGYTF. CDR3 DNA: TGTGCCAGCAGCTTGCTCCGGACAGGGATCTATGGCTACACCTTC. The variable domain in full, with the rest retrieved from reference TRBV5-5 and TRBJ1-2, is DAGVTQSPTHLIKTRGQQVTLRCSPISGHKSVSWYQQVLGQGPQFIFQYYEKEERGRGNFPDRFSARQFPNYSSELNVNALLLGDSALYLCASSLLRTGIYGYTFGSGTRLTVV.

The chain employs TRBV5-1 and TRBJ2-1; TRBD1 is a possible D gene (5 bases). CDR3 length: 13 residues. The V and J ends lost 0 bases and 6 bases respectively, with 7 bases between them. Germline V gives CDR1 SGHRS, CDR2 YFSETQ. For the CDR3, the DNA is TGCGCCAGCAGCTTGGGAGACAGCAATGAGCAGTTCTTC. It is translated as CASSLGDSNEQFF.

This chain connects TRBV6-5 to TRBJ2-3; 8 bases map to TRBD2. Trimming took 6 bases from V and 0 from J; bases not matched to a gene: 5. The CDR3 has 15 residues. Germline V gene data show CDR1 as MNHEY and CDR2 as SVGAGI. The CDR3 loop is CASSTSGSSTDTQYF. In DNA, the CDR3 is TGTGCCAGCAGCACTAGCGGATCTAGCACAGATACGCAGTATTTT.

The gene calls are TRBV12-3 or TRBV12-4 and TRBJ1-1; D is ambiguous. The CDR3 is made up of 13 amino acids. V gave up 7 bases and J gave up 1 base, with 10 bases separating them. CDR3 residues: CASKRWGNTEAFF. As DNA, the CDR3 is TGTGCCAGCAAGAGGTGGGGGAACACTGAAGCTTTCTTT.

This rearrangement joins TRBV3-1 (or the pseudogene TRBV3-2) to TRBJ2-1; 13 bases are shared with TRBD2. Germline trimming cut 5 bases from V and 5 bases from J; bases unmatched to any gene: 9. The CDR3 extends over 17 amino acids. The germline CDR1 and CDR2 sequences are LGHDT and YNNKEL (reference sequence). CDR3 bases: TGTGCCAGCAGCACCCGGACTAGCGGGAGCATCAACAATGAGCAGTTCTTC. Protein sequence: CASSTRTSGSINNEQFF.

The chain has TRBV15 and TRBJ2-5; TRBD2 agrees at 7 bases. The CDR3 has 14 residues. Germline V gives CDR1 LNHNV, CDR2 YYDKDF (reference sequence). The junction had 7 bases not matched to a gene; V was cut back by 4 bases and J by 5 bases. The CDR3 DNA reads TGTGCCACCAGCACGGGCGGGAGTCGTGAGACCCAGTACTTC. Translated: CATSTGGSRETQYF.

This chain joins TRBV5-1 and TRBJ2-1; TRBD2 matches at 13 bases. Looked up from germline, CDR1 is SGHRS and CDR2 is YFSETQ. The ends lost 4 bases at V and 4 bases at J; junction bases unmatched: 14. The CDR3 is 19 residues long. The chain's CDR3 is CASSVGELAGGPSYNEQFF. The CDR3 DNA reads as TGCGCCAGCAGCGTGGGGGAACTAGCGGGAGGGCCTAGTTACAATGAGCAGTTCTTC. Filled out from reference TRBV5-1 and TRBJ2-1, the complete variable domain reads KAGVTQTPRYLIKTRGQQVTLSCSPISGHRSVSWYQQTPGQGLQFLFEYFSETQRNKGNFPGRFSGRQFSNSRSEMNVSTLELGDSALYLCASSVGELAGGPSYNEQFFGPGTRLTVL.

The gene calls are TRBV7-2 and TRBJ2-5; D tentatively fits TRBD1 or TRBD2 (5 bases each). V was pared by 8 bases and J by 3 bases, with 13 bases between. Germline-derived CDR1 and CDR2 are SGHTA and FQGNSA. CDR3 length: 13 amino acids. This CDR3 reads CASLRDPKETQYF. CDR3 bases: TGTGCCAGCCTACGGGACCCCAAAGAGACCCAGTACTTC.

The chain uses TRBV6-5 and TRBJ2-1, with D maybe TRBD1 (6 bases). The V end was cut by 11 bases, the J end by 4 bases, with 15 bases between. This CDR3 spans 13 amino acids. Germline V gene sequence: CDR1 MNHEY, CDR2 SVGAGI. CDR3 DNA sequence: TGTGCCGCCGCAGGGGACCCTTACAATGAGCAGTTCTTC. Protein sequence: CAAAGDPYNEQFF.

This clone was counted only a few times. This chain connects TRBV18 to TRBJ2-7; 13 bases are shared with TRBD2. V was clipped by 6 bases and J by 2 bases; unmatched bases: 4. CDR3 length: 15 residues. In germline, CDR1 is KGHSH, CDR2 LQKENI. The CDR3 nucleotides are TGTGCCAGCTCCCTGGGACTAGCGGGAACCTACGAGCAGTACTTC. This codes for CASSLGLAGTYEQYF.

This clone came up a few times. This chain uses TRBV7-2 with TRBJ2-3; D remains unclear. The CDR3 runs 11 residues. Looked up from germline, CDR1 is SGHTA and CDR2 is FQGNSA. V lost 2 bases to trimming and J lost 3 bases, with 0 bases between them. This CDR3 is CASSLTDTQYF. CDR3 sequence (DNA): TGTGCCAGCAGCTTAACAGATACGCAGTATTTT.

This clone came up a few times. The chain uses TRBV30 and TRBJ1-6, with D unresolved. This CDR3 has 11 amino acids. The germline gives CDR1 GTSNPN, CDR2 SVGIG (reference sequence). V was shortened by 0 bases and J by 9 bases, with 3 bases between the two germline ends. The CDR3: CAWSVFSPLHF. As DNA, the CDR3 is TGTGCCTGGAGTGTATTTTCACCCCTCCACTTT.

This chain connects TRBV7-2 to TRBJ2-1; possibly TRBD2 for D (7 bases). The CDR3 is 13 amino acids. The germline V and J ends were trimmed by 4 bases and 9 bases, with 13 bases remaining between them. The germline V gene has CDR1 SGHTA and CDR2 FQGNSA. The CDR3 region has the DNA TGTGCCAGCAGCTATACGGGGGGCGGTGAGCAGTTCTTC. This sequence encodes CASSYTGGGEQFF. The full variable domain, with the rest looked up from reference TRBV7-2 and TRBJ2-1, is GAGVSQSPSNKVTEKGKDVELRCDPISGHTALYWYRQSLGQGLEFLIYFQGNSAPDKSGLPSDRFSAERTGGSVSTLTIQRTQQEDSAVYLCASSYTGGGEQFFGPGTRLTVL.

This chain connects TRBV18 to TRBJ2-6, with D maybe TRBD2 (5 bases). CDR1 and CDR2 (germline): KGHSH, LQKENI. The CDR3 has 18 residues. The germline V and J ends were trimmed by 1 base and 0 bases, with 13 bases remaining between them. CDR3 sequence reads: CASSPLVTTGSGANVLTF. As DNA, the CDR3 is TGTGCCAGCTCACCACTCGTGACTACCGGCTCTGGGGCCAACGTCCTGACTTTC.

The chain recombines TRBV3-1 (or the pseudogene TRBV3-2) with TRBJ2-1; a weak D match, TRBD2 (5 bases). The germline V gene has CDR1 LGHDT and CDR2 YNNKEL (reference sequence). V shed 4 bases and J shed 4 bases, with 14 bases lying between them. The CDR3 is made up of 15 amino acids. The CDR3 sequence is CASSRGSPEYNEQFF. As DNA, the CDR3 is TGTGCCAGCAGCCGAGGGTCTCCAGAATACAATGAGCAGTTCTTC.

The chain recombines TRBV5-1 with TRBJ2-6; D ambiguous. This CDR3 comprises 17 residues. Between the trimmed V and J ends, which lost 4 bases and 0 bases, there was a span of 14 bases. CDR1 SGHRS and CDR2 YFSETQ come from the germline V gene. DNA for the CDR3: TGCGCCAGCAGCCCCTCGACACGTAGCTCTGGGGCCAACGTCCTGACTTTC. Encoded protein: CASSPSTRSSGANVLTF.

The genes are TRBV28 and TRBJ2-7; 8 bases are a match to TRBD1. V trimming: 2 bases; J trimming: 1 base; junction bases outside the gene matches: 13. CDR1 MDHEN and CDR2 SYDVKM come from the germline V gene. CDR3 length equals 18 residues. Here the CDR3 DNA reads TGTGCCAGCAGTTTACCCGTCACTAAACACAGGGGGTCCTACGAGCAGTACTTC. Translating it yields CASSLPVTKHRGSYEQYF.

The chain links TRBV4-1 to TRBJ2-3, with 9 bases fitting TRBD2. V trimming: 3 bases; J trimming: 1 base; junction bases outside the gene matches: 11. Germline V CDR1 and CDR2: MGHRA, YSYEKL. The CDR3 has 18 residues. The CDR3 nucleotides read TGCGCCAGCAGCCAGCCATTGAGGACTAGCGACCGCACAGATACGCAGTATTTT. This gives the protein CASSQPLRTSDRTDTQYF.